These 3 T cell receptor beta chains were sequenced from one sample in a study of blood T cell repertoires in COVID-19. Assay used: immunoSEQ multiplex PCR; TCRdb lists only in-frame clones, some missing. Of about 240,000 clones listed, approximately 80% are singletons. Sample: peripheral blood. All receptors derive from a man aged 25-45 years who had recovered from COVID-19.

This clone showed up just once. The chain uses TRBV5-1 and TRBJ1-2; D is possibly TRBD1 (6 bases). V shed 4 bases and J shed 7 bases, with 20 bases lying between them. The length of the CDR3 is 15 residues. Germline CDR1 reads SGHRS; CDR2 reads YFSETQ. The CDR3 region is CASSPNPGDPGGYTF. In DNA form, the CDR3 reads TGCGCCAGCAGCCCAAACCCAGGGGATCCGGGTGGCTACACCTTC. Drawing the rest from reference TRBV5-1 and TRBJ1-2, the complete variable domain is KAGVTQTPRYLIKTRGQQVTLSCSPISGHRSVSWYQQTPGQGLQFLFEYFSETQRNKGNFPGRFSGRQFSNSRSEMNVSTLELGDSALYLCASSPNPGDPGGYTFGSGTRLTVV.

CDR3 bases: TGTGCCAGCAGCTCCACCCCAGGGGGCCGAGAGGAGACCCAGTACTTC. It codes for CASSSTPGGREETQYF. The chain is built from TRBV5-6 and TRBJ2-5, with 8 positions matching TRBD1. Germline values: CDR1 SGHDT, CDR2 YYEEEE. With V trimmed by 3 bases and J by 5 bases, 12 bases remained unmatched. The CDR3 sequence is 16 residues long.

This rearrangement joins TRBV18 to TRBJ2-7; 12 nucleotides line up with TRBD1. Germline CDR1 and CDR2: KGHSH and LQKENI. V lost 3 bases and J lost 7; bases outside the gene matches: 4. The CDR3 is made up of 14 amino acids. The CDR3 loop is CASSPRDRGQEQYF. CDR3 DNA: TGTGCCAGCTCACCGAGGGACAGGGGGCAAGAGCAGTACTTC.